The 31 T cell receptor beta chains presented below share a single source sample, sequenced in a study of blood T cell repertoires in COVID-19. The table came from immunoSEQ multiplex PCR; TCRdb's copy has only in-frame clones and leaves some out. The repertoire holds roughly 50,000 clones, with about three quarters as singletons. Sequencing used peripheral blood. The receptors originated from a human donor with active or convalescent COVID-19. The donor label of this sample is uncertain.

CDR3 amino acids: CASNSDGRHNEKLFF. DNA for the CDR3: TGTGCCAGCAATTCAGACGGGAGGCATAATGAAAAACTGTTTTTT. This chain links TRBV9 with TRBJ1-4; D unresolved. The CDR3 is 15 amino acids. The ends were cut back, 6 bases at V and 4 bases at J, with 16 bases in the middle. Per the germline V gene, CDR1 is SGDLS and CDR2 is YYNGEE.

This clone appeared once. The V and J genes are TRBV7-9 and TRBJ1-1; D call uncertain. Per the germline V gene, CDR1 is SEHNR and CDR2 is FQNEAQ (reference sequence). Trimming cost V 8 bases and J 4 bases, with 11 bases left between them. This CDR3 is built from 12 residues. The CDR3 sequence is CASFTGGTEAFF. CDR3 nucleotides: TGTGCCAGCTTCACGGGTGGCACTGAAGCTTTCTTT.

The rearrangement joins TRBV4-2 to TRBJ2-1, with TRBD2 matching 8 bases. Trimming removed 0 bases from V and 0 bases from J; junction bases left unmatched: 4. The CDR3 is 17 residues long. The germline gives CDR1 LGHNA, CDR2 YNFKEQ. CDR3 bases: TGTGCCAGCAGCCAAGATCTAGCGGGTAGCTCCTACAATGAGCAGTTCTTC. Amino acid sequence: CASSQDLAGSSYNEQFF.

In its sample, this clone was seen many times. The V and J genes are TRBV7-9 and TRBJ1-4, with 8 nucleotides matching TRBD1. The junction had 5 bases not matched to a gene; V was cut back by 3 bases and J by 5 bases. CDR1 and CDR2 (germline): SEHNR, FQNEAQ (reference sequence). The CDR3 runs 15 residues. CDR3 coding DNA: TGTGCCAGCAGCTTTGGACAGGGAGAAAATGAAAAACTGTTTTTT. This sequence encodes CASSFGQGENEKLFF.

J is TRBJ1-4 and V is TRBV15; D gene ambiguous. Deletions cut 3 bases from V and 0 bases from J, with 8 bases between. The CDR3 covers 15 residues. Germline assignment: CDR1 LNHNV and CDR2 YYDKDF (reference sequence). CDR3 loop: CATSRGRATNEKLFF. In nucleotides, the CDR3 is TGTGCCACCAGCAGGGGGAGGGCAACTAATGAAAAACTGTTTTTT.

This clone was seen a single time. The chain links TRBV18 to TRBJ2-3, with 7 bases identical to TRBD1. The CDR3 contains 12 residues. Trimming removed 3 bases from V and 9 bases from J; junction bases left unmatched: 3. Germline CDR1 KGHSH, CDR2 LQKENI. CDR3 nucleotide sequence: TGTGCCAGCTCACCGGACAGGTCCACGCAGTATTTT. Its protein is CASSPDRSTQYF.

This sequence joins TRBV2 and TRBJ2-2; 13 bases align to TRBD2. Trimming removed 4 bases from V and 7 bases from J; junction bases left unmatched: 3. This CDR3 spans 15 amino acids. The germline V gene has CDR1 SNHLY and CDR2 FYNNEI. The CDR3 spells CASSGTSGRDGELFF. The CDR3 DNA reads as TGTGCCAGCAGTGGGACTAGCGGGAGAGACGGGGAGCTGTTTTTT.

The genes are TRBV5-1 and TRBJ2-1, with 8 bases that match TRBD2. CDR1 is SGHRS and CDR2 is YFSETQ in the germline V gene. The CDR3 extends over 13 amino acids. V lost 2 bases, J lost 6 bases, and 1 base stayed unmatched. The CDR3 reads CASSFTSGNEQFF. The CDR3 region has the DNA TGCGCCAGCAGCTTCACTAGCGGCAATGAGCAGTTCTTC. Complete variable domain (other parts from reference TRBV5-1 and TRBJ2-1): KAGVTQTPRYLIKTRGQQVTLSCSPISGHRSVSWYQQTPGQGLQFLFEYFSETQRNKGNFPGRFSGRQFSNSRSEMNVSTLELGDSALYLCASSFTSGNEQFFGPGTRLTVL.

The rearrangement joins TRBV5-1 to TRBJ1-5; 7 bases match TRBD1. The V segment lost 0 bases and the J segment 4 bases; nucleotides outside the gene matches: 4. This CDR3 is built from 15 residues. The germline CDR1 and CDR2 sequences are SGHRS and YFSETQ. The CDR3 nucleotides are TGCGCCAGCAGCTTGGAGGGGACAGAGAATCAGCCCCAGCATTTT. Its protein product is CASSLEGTENQPQHF. Full variable domain (rest looked up from reference TRBV5-1 and TRBJ1-5): KAGVTQTPRYLIKTRGQQVTLSCSPISGHRSVSWYQQTPGQGLQFLFEYFSETQRNKGNFPGRFSGRQFSNSRSEMNVSTLELGDSALYLCASSLEGTENQPQHFGDGTRLSIL.

This clone was seen a handful of times. The rearrangement uses TRBV7-9 and TRBJ1-4; a possible D gene is TRBD1 (5 bases). V was clipped by 4 bases and J by 7 bases, with 16 bases between them. The CDR3 spans 15 residues. Germline CDR1 and CDR2: SEHNR and FQNEAQ (reference sequence). In DNA, the CDR3 is TGTGCCAGCAGCTCTCAGACAGCTTTAAGTGAAAAACTGTTTTTT. As protein: CASSSQTALSEKLFF.

The chain carries TRBV18 and TRBJ1-1; D gene uncertain. The germline CDR1 and CDR2 sequences are KGHSH and LQKENI. The CDR3 runs 15 residues. Trimming stripped 0 bases from V and 4 bases from J, with 12 bases between. For the CDR3, the DNA is TGTGCCAGCTCACCACCGGAAAGGAGGAGCACTGAAGCTTTCTTT. Translation: CASSPPERRSTEAFF. Filled out from reference TRBV18 and TRBJ1-1, the complete variable domain reads NAGVMQNPRHLVRRRGQEARLRCSPMKGHSHVYWYRQLPEEGLKFMVYLQKENIIDESGMPKERFSAEFPKEGPSILRIQQVVRGDSAAYFCASSPPERRSTEAFFGQGTRLTVV.

The chain combines TRBV30 with TRBJ1-2; 7 bases fit TRBD1. The CDR3 has 13 amino acids. Trimming cost V 2 bases and J 8 bases; bases outside gene matches: 8. Germline lookup yields CDR1 GTSNPN and CDR2 SVGIG (reference sequence). The CDR3 here is CAWSRDSGRGYTF. As DNA, the CDR3 is TGTGCCTGGAGTCGGGACAGCGGAAGGGGCTACACCTTC.

The table lists this clone with a few counts. V gene TRBV27 combines with J gene TRBJ1-2, with 7 bases identical to TRBD1. This CDR3 region has 15 residues. Per the germline V gene, CDR1 is MNHEY and CDR2 is SMNVEV (reference sequence). Trimming removed 6 bases from V and 8 bases from J; junction bases left unmatched: 15. The CDR3 loop reads CASSRRQGTLSGYTF. The CDR3 nucleotides are TGTGCCAGCAGCCGTAGACAGGGTACCTTGAGCGGCTACACCTTC.

The chain carries TRBV14 and TRBJ1-2, with unresolved D. The CDR3 spans 14 residues. The germline V gene has CDR1 SGHDN and CDR2 FVKESK. The germline V and J ends were trimmed by 1 base and 5 bases, with 11 bases remaining between them. In DNA, the CDR3 is TGTGCCAGCAGCCAAGCCCGGGATCCGTATGGCTACACCTTC. It encodes CASSQARDPYGYTF.

This chain joins TRBV6-4 and TRBJ1-2, with TRBD1 identical over 8 bases. The CDR3 consists of 17 residues. CDR1 and CDR2 (germline): MRHNA, SNTAGT. Trimming took 0 bases from V and 4 from J; bases not matched to a gene: 10. The CDR3 sequence is CASSDSGPGGRIYGYTF. The CDR3 bases are TGTGCCAGCAGTGACTCGGGGCCAGGGGGCAGGATCTATGGCTACACCTTC.

The gene calls are TRBV10-3 and TRBJ2-1; TRBD2 aligns across 12 bases. This CDR3 has 15 residues. The junction had 8 bases not matched to a gene; V was cut back by 6 bases and J by 8 bases. Germline CDR1 reads ENHRY; CDR2 reads SYGVKD. CDR3 region: CAISGTSGGSDEQFF. DNA for the CDR3: TGTGCCATCAGCGGAACTAGCGGGGGGAGCGATGAGCAGTTCTTC.

The chain couples TRBV27 to TRBJ1-2, with D hard to call. Germline V lookup: CDR1 MNHEY, CDR2 SMNVEV (reference sequence). CDR3 length: 13 residues. CDR3 bases: TGTGTCTCAAAAACATCAGCTAACTATGGCTACACCTTC. Protein: CVSKTSANYGYTF.

This CDR3 is CAISEGGTEFGNTIYF. The CDR3 region has the DNA TGTGCCATCAGTGAAGGGGGGACAGAATTCGGAAACACCATATATTTT. The V gene is TRBV10-3, the J gene TRBJ1-3, with TRBD1 identical over 7 bases. Germline V gives CDR1 ENHRY, CDR2 SYGVKD. The J segment lost 4 bases and the V segment lost 3 bases, leaving 9 bases of the junction unmatched. CDR3 length: 16 residues.

This clone was counted once. The rearrangement joins TRBV6-5 to TRBJ1-4; tentatively, D is TRBD1 (6 bases). The CDR3 sequence is 14 residues long. Trimming took 5 bases from V and 6 from J, leaving 13 bases between them. Germline CDR1 reads MNHEY; CDR2 reads SVGAGI. For the CDR3, the DNA is TGTGCCAGCAGTCTGACAGGAGACTATGAAAAACTGTTTTTT. Its protein product is CASSLTGDYEKLFF.

The J gene is TRBJ2-3, the V gene TRBV5-1; the match to TRBD2 covers 7 bases. After removal of 0 bases from V and 10 bases from J, the junction contained 2 bases not matched to a gene. This CDR3 spans 12 amino acids. Germline V lookup: CDR1 SGHRS, CDR2 YFSETQ. This CDR3 is CASSLGEGAQYF. CDR3 nucleotides: TGCGCCAGCAGCTTGGGGGAGGGTGCGCAGTATTTT.

The gene calls are TRBV6-5 and TRBJ1-3; 7 nucleotides align to TRBD1. The CDR3 has 14 amino acids. The V and J ends lost 6 bases and 4 bases, in that order; junction bases with no gene match: 6. Germline CDR1 reads MNHEY; CDR2 reads SVGAGI. CDR3 protein: CASRLTGRGNTIYF. Written as DNA, the CDR3 is TGTGCCAGCAGACTGACAGGGCGGGGAAACACCATATATTTT.

The rearrangement links TRBV27 to TRBJ2-7; TRBD2 matches 8 bases. CDR1 is MNHEY and CDR2 is SMNVEV in the germline V gene (reference sequence). The V segment lost 7 bases and the J segment 3 bases; nucleotides outside the gene matches: 8. The CDR3 covers 14 residues. CDR3 sequence: CASTPTGGVYEQYF. The CDR3 DNA is TGTGCCAGCACCCCTACGGGGGGGGTCTACGAGCAGTACTTC.

This clone was picked up one time. The chain links TRBV18 to TRBJ2-2; 10 nucleotides agree with TRBD2. With V trimmed by 3 bases and J by 7 bases, 11 bases remained unmatched. The CDR3 consists of 17 residues. The germline CDR1 and CDR2 sequences are KGHSH and LQKENI. This CDR3 reads CASSPKTLAGQVGELFF. Here the CDR3 DNA reads TGTGCCAGCTCACCCAAAACACTAGCGGGACAAGTCGGGGAGCTGTTTTTT.

The chain uses TRBV19 and TRBJ2-7; a possible D gene is TRBD1 (6 bases). CDR1 LNHDA and CDR2 SQIVND come from the germline V gene (reference sequence). The V end was cut by 7 bases, the J end by 6 bases, with 19 bases between. The CDR3 contains 14 residues. The CDR3 protein is CASTPEAGAGEQYF. In DNA, the CDR3 is TGTGCCAGTACCCCAGAGGCAGGGGCTGGCGAGCAGTACTTC.

V is TRBV7-6 and J is TRBJ2-5, with TRBD1 matching 9 bases. The CDR3 loop spans 15 amino acids. Germline CDR1 reads SGHVS; CDR2 reads FNYEAQ. The J segment lost 5 bases and the V segment lost 4 bases, leaving 8 bases of the junction unmatched. The CDR3 spells CASSWPGQGLETQYF. In nucleotides, the CDR3 is TGTGCCAGCAGCTGGCCGGGACAGGGATTGGAGACCCAGTACTTC.

This clone was found a few times. The sample has other DNA sequences that encode this CDR3 too. This chain connects TRBV2 to TRBJ1-3; D call uncertain. Germline V gives CDR1 SNHLY, CDR2 FYNNEI. V was pared by 5 bases and J by 2 bases, with 10 bases between. This CDR3 comprises 14 residues. The CDR3 protein is CASSRAGTGNTIYF. DNA for the CDR3: TGTGCCAGCAGTAGGGCCGGGACTGGAAACACCATATATTTT.

The chain uses TRBV28 and TRBJ2-7; TRBD1 aligns across 8 bases. The CDR3 consists of 15 residues. The V segment lost 5 bases and the J segment 4 bases; nucleotides outside the gene matches: 10. The germline gives CDR1 MDHEN, CDR2 SYDVKM. In DNA form, the CDR3 reads TGTGCCAGCAGTCCGACAGGGGAGGCTGCGTACGAGCAGTACTTC. It encodes CASSPTGEAAYEQYF.

Concerning this clone itself: Different DNA sequences within this sample yield the same CDR3. The rearrangement joins TRBV18 to TRBJ2-7; 7 bases map to TRBD1. Germline CDR1 KGHSH, CDR2 LQKENI. Trimming at V came to 3 bases and at J to 3 bases, leaving 5 bases not matched to a gene. CDR3 length: 14 amino acids. CDR3 sequence reads: CASSPPTGIYEQYF. In nucleotides, the CDR3 is TGTGCCAGCTCACCCCCGACAGGGATCTACGAGCAGTACTTC.

This CDR3 is CASSYTTGDTQYF. The CDR3 DNA is TGTGCCAGCAGCTACACAACAGGGGATACGCAGTATTTT. The genes are TRBV11-2 and TRBJ2-3, with a weak D call TRBD1 (6 bases). The CDR3 extends over 13 amino acids. V was trimmed by 4 bases and J by 6 bases, leaving 11 bases between them. Germline V gene data show CDR1 as SGHAT and CDR2 as FQNNGV.

The chain employs TRBV7-2 and TRBJ2-7; TRBD1 matches at 7 bases. This CDR3 is built from 14 residues. V lost 4 bases and J lost 3; bases outside the gene matches: 6. The V gene's germline CDR1 is SGHTA and CDR2 FQGNSA. CDR3 DNA: TGTGCCAGCAGCTCCTCCCGACAGGGCTACGAGCAGTACTTC. Its protein is CASSSSRQGYEQYF.

The chain links TRBV6-5 to TRBJ2-7; 9 positions agree with TRBD2. CDR3 length: 14 residues. Per germline, CDR1 MNHEY and CDR2 SVGAGI. V trimming: 8 bases; J trimming: 1 base; junction bases outside the gene matches: 6. CDR3 sequence (DNA): TGTGCCAGCGTCAGGGCGGGAGGGTCCTACGAGCAGTACTTC. Its protein product is CASVRAGGSYEQYF.